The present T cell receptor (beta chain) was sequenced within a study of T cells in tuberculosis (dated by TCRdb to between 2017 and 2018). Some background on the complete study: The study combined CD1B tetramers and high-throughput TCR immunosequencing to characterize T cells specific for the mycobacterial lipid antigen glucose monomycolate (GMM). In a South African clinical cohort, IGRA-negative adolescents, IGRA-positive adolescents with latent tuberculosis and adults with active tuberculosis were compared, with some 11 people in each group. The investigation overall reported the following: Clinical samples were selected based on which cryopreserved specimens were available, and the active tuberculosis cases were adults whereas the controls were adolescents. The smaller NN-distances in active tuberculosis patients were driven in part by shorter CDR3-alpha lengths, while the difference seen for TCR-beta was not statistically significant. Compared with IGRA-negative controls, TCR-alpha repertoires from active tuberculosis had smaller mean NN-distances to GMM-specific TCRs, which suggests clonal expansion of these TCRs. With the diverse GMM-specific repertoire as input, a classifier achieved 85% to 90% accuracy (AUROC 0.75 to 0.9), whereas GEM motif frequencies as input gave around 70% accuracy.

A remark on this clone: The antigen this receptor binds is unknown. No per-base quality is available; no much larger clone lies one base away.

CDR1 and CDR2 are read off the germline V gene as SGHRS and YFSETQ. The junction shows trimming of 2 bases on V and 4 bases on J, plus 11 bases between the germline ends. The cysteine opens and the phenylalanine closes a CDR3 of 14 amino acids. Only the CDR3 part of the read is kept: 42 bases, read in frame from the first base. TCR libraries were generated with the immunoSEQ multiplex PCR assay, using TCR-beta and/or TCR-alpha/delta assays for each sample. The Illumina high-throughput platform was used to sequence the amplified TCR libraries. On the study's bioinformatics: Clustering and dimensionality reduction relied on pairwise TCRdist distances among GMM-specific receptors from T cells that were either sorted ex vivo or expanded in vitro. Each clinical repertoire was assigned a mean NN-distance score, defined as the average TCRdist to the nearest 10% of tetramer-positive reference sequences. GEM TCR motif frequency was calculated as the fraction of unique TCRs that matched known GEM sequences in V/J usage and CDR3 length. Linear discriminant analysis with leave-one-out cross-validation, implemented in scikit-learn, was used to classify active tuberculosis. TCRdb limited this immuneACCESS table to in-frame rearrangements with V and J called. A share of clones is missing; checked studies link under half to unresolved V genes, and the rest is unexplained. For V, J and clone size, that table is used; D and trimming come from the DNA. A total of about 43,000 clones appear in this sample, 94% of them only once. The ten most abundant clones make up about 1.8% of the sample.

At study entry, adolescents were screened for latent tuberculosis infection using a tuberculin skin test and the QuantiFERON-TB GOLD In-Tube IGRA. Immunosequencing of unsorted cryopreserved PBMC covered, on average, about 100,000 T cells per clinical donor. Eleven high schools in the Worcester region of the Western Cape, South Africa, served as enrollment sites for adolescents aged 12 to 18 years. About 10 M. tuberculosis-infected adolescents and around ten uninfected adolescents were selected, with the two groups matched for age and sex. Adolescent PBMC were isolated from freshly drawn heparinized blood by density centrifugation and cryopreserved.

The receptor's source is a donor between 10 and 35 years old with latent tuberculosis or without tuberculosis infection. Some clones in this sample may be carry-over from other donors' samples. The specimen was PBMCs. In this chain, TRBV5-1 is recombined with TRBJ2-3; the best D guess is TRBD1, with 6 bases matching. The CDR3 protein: CASSLGGAADTQYF. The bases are TGCGCCAGCAGCTTAGGGGGAGCTGCAGATACGCAGTATTTT.